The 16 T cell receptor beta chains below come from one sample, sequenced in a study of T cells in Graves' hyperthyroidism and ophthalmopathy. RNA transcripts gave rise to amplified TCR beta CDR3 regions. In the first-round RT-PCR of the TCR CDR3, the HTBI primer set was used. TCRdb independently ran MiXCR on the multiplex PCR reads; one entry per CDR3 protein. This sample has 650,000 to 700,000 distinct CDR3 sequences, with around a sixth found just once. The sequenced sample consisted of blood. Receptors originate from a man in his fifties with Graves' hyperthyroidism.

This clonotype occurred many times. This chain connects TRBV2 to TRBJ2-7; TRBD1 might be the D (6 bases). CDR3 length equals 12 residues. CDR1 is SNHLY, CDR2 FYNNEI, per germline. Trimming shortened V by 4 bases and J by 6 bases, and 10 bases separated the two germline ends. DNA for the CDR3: TGTGCCAGCAGTGGACAGGTCCCCGAGCAGTACTTC. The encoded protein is CASSGQVPEQYF.

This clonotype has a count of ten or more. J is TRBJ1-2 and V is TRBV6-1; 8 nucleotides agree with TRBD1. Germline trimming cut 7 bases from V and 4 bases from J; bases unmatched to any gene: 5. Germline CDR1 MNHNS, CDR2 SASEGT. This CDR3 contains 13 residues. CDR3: CASTDGQGYGYTF. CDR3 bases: TGTGCCAGCACCGACGGACAGGGCTATGGCTACACCTTC.

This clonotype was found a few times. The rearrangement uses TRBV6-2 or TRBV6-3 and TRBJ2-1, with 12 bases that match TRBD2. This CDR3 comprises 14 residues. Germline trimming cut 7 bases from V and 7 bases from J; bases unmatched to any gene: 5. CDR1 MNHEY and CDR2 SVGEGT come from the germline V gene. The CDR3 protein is CASNLAGGRNEQFF. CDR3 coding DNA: TGTGCCAGCAACCTAGCGGGAGGGAGGAATGAGCAGTTCTTC.

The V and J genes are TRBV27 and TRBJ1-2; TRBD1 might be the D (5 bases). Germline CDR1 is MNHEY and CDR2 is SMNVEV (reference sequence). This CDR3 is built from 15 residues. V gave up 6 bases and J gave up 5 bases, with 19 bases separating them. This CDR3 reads CASRTPAGTEYGYTF. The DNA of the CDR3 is TGTGCCAGCAGGACCCCGGCCGGGACGGAATATGGCTACACCTTC.

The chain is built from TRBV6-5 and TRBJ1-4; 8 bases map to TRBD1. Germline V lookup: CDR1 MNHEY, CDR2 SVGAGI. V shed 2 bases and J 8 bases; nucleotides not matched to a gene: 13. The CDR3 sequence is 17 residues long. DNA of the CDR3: TGTGCCAGCAGTTACGGGACAGGCCAACCTTACGGGGAAAAACTGTTTTTT. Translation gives CASSYGTGQPYGEKLFF.

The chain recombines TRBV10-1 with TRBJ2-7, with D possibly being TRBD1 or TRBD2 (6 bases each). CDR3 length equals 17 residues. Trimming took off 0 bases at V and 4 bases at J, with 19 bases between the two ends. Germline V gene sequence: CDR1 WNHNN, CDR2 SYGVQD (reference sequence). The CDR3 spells CASSESKLKSGAYEQYF. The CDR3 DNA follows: TGCGCCAGCAGTGAGTCTAAATTGAAGTCGGGGGCGTACGAGCAGTACTTC.

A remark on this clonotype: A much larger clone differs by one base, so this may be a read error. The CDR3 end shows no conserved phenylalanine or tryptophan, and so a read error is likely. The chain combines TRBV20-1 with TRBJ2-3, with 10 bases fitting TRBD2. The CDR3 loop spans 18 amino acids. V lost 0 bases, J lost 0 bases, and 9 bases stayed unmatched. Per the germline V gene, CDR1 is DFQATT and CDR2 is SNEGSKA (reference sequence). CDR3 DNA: TGCAGTGCTAGAGATAGCACTAGCGGGGCCCCTAGCACAGATACGCAGTATTCT. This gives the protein CSARDSTSGAPSTDTQYS.

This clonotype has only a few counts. In DNA form, the CDR3 reads TGTGCCAGCAGTTTTACAACAGGGGCGTACAATGAGCAGTTCTTC. Protein: CASSFTTGAYNEQFF. The J gene is TRBJ2-1, the V gene TRBV12-3 or TRBV12-4; 7 nucleotides match TRBD1. Trimming removed 3 bases from V and 4 bases from J; junction bases left unmatched: 6. There are 15 residues in the CDR3.

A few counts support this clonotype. CDR3 DNA sequence: TGCGCCAGCAGCTTGTTAGTTTTACTAGCGGAAAACACCGGGGAGCTGTTTTTT. Residues: CASSLLVLLAENTGELFF. This chain uses TRBV5-1 with TRBJ2-2; 8 positions agree with TRBD2. Germline trimming cut 1 base from V and 2 bases from J; bases unmatched to any gene: 10. The CDR3 runs 18 residues. Germline CDR1 and CDR2: SGHRS and YFSETQ.

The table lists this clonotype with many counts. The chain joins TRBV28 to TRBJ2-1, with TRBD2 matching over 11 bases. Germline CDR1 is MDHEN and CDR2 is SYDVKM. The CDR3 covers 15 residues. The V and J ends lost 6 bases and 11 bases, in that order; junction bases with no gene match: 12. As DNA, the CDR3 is TGTGCCAGCAGCCTCCCGACTAGCGGGAAAGATAAGCAGTTCTTC. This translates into CASSLPTSGKDKQFF.

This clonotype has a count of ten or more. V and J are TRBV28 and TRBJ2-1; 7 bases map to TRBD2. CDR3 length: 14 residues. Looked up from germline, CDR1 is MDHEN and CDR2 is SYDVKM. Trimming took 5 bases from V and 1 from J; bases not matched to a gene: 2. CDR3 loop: CASSERESYNEQFF. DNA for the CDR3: TGTGCCAGCAGTGAGCGGGAATCCTACAATGAGCAGTTCTTC.

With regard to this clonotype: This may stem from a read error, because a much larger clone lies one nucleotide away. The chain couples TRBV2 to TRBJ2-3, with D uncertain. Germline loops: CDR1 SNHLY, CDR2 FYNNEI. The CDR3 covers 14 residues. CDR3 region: CASGDRGVGDTQYF. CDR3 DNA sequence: TGTGCCAGCGGTGATCGAGGTGTTGGGGATACGCAGTATTTT.

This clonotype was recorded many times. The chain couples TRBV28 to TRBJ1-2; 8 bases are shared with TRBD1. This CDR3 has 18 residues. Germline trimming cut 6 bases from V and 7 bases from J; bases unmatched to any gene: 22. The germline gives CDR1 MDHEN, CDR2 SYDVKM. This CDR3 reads CASRSRWGGTGRSGGYTF. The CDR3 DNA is TGTGCCAGCAGATCTCGCTGGGGGGGGACAGGCCGTTCAGGTGGCTACACCTTC.

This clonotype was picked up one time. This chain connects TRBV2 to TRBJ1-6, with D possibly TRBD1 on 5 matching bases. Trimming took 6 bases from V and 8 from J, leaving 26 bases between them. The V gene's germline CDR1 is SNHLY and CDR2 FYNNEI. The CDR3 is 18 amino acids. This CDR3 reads CASSPPGIGVLGYSPLHF. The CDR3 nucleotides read TGTGCCAGCAGCCCCCCTGGTATAGGGGTTCTGGGGTATTCACCCCTCCACTTT.

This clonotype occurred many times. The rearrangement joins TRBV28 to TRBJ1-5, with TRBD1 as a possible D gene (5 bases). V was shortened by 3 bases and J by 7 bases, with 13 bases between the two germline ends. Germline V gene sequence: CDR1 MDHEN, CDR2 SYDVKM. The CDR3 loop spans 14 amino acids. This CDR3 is CASSLFLGAQPQHF. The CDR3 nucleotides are TGTGCCAGCAGTTTGTTCCTTGGGGCGCAGCCCCAGCATTTT.

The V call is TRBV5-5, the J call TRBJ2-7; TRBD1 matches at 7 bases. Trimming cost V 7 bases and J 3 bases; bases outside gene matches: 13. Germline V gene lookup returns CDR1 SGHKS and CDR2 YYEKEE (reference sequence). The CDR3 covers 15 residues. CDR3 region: CASGWTGTVNYEQYF. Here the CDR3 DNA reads TGTGCCAGCGGCTGGACCGGGACAGTCAACTACGAGCAGTACTTC.